Each of the 15 T cell receptor beta chains below was sequenced from the same sample in a study of blood T cell repertoires in COVID-19. Clones were sequenced by immunoSEQ multiplex PCR, and TCRdb holds only the in-frame ones, with some missing. The sample carries around 270,000 clones, 85% to 90% recorded once. Sequences were obtained from peripheral blood. The source of these receptors is a man aged 25-40 years with acute or convalescent COVID-19.

The V and J genes are TRBV27 and TRBJ2-7; 8 bases are shared with TRBD2. Trimming cost V 8 bases and J 6 bases; bases outside gene matches: 15. From germline, CDR1 is MNHEY and CDR2 SMNVEV (reference sequence). The CDR3 sequence is 15 residues long. The CDR3 is CASSGLAGLSGEQYF. In nucleotides, the CDR3 is TGTGCCAGCTCAGGACTAGCCGGTTTGTCGGGCGAGCAGTACTTC.

V and J are TRBV7-9 and TRBJ1-1; 8 bases agree with TRBD1. CDR1 and CDR2 (germline): SEHNR, FQNEAQ (reference sequence). Germline trimming cut 4 bases from V and 1 base from J; bases unmatched to any gene: 2. The CDR3 has 14 amino acids. The CDR3 sequence: CASSWGTGNTEAFF. CDR3 in DNA: TGTGCCAGCAGCTGGGGGACAGGGAACACTGAAGCTTTCTTT.

V is TRBV5-6 and J is TRBJ2-7; 9 nucleotides match TRBD2. The germline gives CDR1 SGHDT, CDR2 YYEEEE. Trimming cost V 3 bases and J 2 bases; bases outside gene matches: 9. The CDR3 contains 16 residues. CDR3 amino acids: CASSSSRSGRPYEQYF. DNA of the CDR3: TGTGCCAGCAGCTCCTCTCGTAGCGGGAGACCCTACGAGCAGTACTTC. The full variable domain, in which reference TRBV5-6 and TRBJ2-7 provide the parts outside the CDR3, is DAGVTQSPTHLIKTRGQQVTLRCSPKSGHDTVSWYQQALGQGPQFIFQYYEEEERQRGNFPDRFSGHQFPNYSSELNVNALLLGDSALYLCASSSSRSGRPYEQYFGPGTRLTVT.

V and J are TRBV19 and TRBJ1-5, with D possibly being TRBD1 (5 bases). V was shortened by 1 base and J by 0 bases, with 10 bases between the two germline ends. CDR3 length: 16 residues. Germline CDR1 reads LNHDA; CDR2 reads SQIVND (reference sequence). The CDR3 loop is CASSIVWGDSNQPQHF. CDR3 nucleotides: TGTGCCAGTAGTATAGTTTGGGGGGATAGCAATCAGCCCCAGCATTTT.

This sequence joins TRBV6-2 or TRBV6-3 and TRBJ2-2; 14 bases fit TRBD2. V lost 5 bases and J lost 4; bases outside the gene matches: 9. Germline loops: CDR1 MNHEY, CDR2 SVGEGT. CDR3 size: 18 residues. CDR3 amino acids: CASSDGLAGGGITGELFF. DNA for the CDR3: TGTGCCAGCAGTGACGGACTAGCGGGAGGAGGAATCACCGGGGAGCTGTTTTTT.

The chain joins TRBV28 to TRBJ2-3, with 7 bases lining up with TRBD1. This CDR3 contains 15 residues. Trimming took 4 bases from V and 4 from J; bases not matched to a gene: 8. Germline CDR1 MDHEN, CDR2 SYDVKM. The DNA for the CDR3 is TGTGCCAGCAGTTCACAGGGGAATCGGGCAGATACGCAGTATTTT. It is translated as CASSSQGNRADTQYF.

The V call is TRBV18, the J call TRBJ1-1; D not certain. Trimming removed 5 bases at V and 2 bases at J, with 12 bases between. Germline V CDR1 and CDR2: KGHSH, LQKENI. The CDR3 length is 14 residues. CDR3 in amino acids: CASSGVNRNTEAFF. The CDR3 DNA is TGTGCCAGCTCAGGTGTAAACAGAAACACTGAAGCTTTCTTT.

The chain combines TRBV3-1 (or the pseudogene TRBV3-2) with TRBJ1-3; D remains unclear. The V and J ends lost 7 bases and 1 base respectively, with 14 bases between them. Germline loops: CDR1 LGHDT, CDR2 YNNKEL (reference sequence). The CDR3 spans 15 residues. CDR3 coding DNA: TGTGCCAGCACCTCCCGCGGCTTATCTGGAAACACCATATATTTT. Translating it yields CASTSRGLSGNTIYF.

The chain combines TRBV19 with TRBJ2-3, with a weak D call TRBD2 (6 bases). Trimming took 4 bases from V and 0 from J, leaving 11 bases between them. This CDR3 is built from 15 residues. Per germline, CDR1 LNHDA and CDR2 SQIVND (reference sequence). CDR3 coding DNA: TGTGCCAGTAGTAGAGGGACTGGGAGCACAGATACGCAGTATTTT. It codes for CASSRGTGSTDTQYF.

This clone was seen a few times. The rearrangement joins TRBV19 to TRBJ1-5; maybe TRBD1 (5 bases). Germline V gives CDR1 LNHDA, CDR2 SQIVND (reference sequence). The ends were cut back, 1 base at V and 5 bases at J, with 12 bases in the middle. The CDR3 covers 15 residues. CDR3 sequence reads: CASSIVSGIYQPQHF. DNA for the CDR3: TGTGCCAGTAGTATAGTCTCAGGGATCTATCAGCCCCAGCATTTT.

The V gene is TRBV5-1, the J gene TRBJ2-7; the D gene is possibly TRBD2 (6 bases). The CDR3 contains 15 residues. V lost 0 bases to trimming and J lost 5 bases, with 15 bases between them. Germline CDR1 and CDR2: SGHRS and YFSETQ. CDR3 sequence reads: CASSLGGPREDEQYF. CDR3 bases: TGCGCCAGCAGCTTGGGCGGGCCCAGGGAGGACGAGCAGTACTTC.

The genes are TRBV6-5 and TRBJ1-1; D is possibly TRBD1 (5 bases). V lost 2 bases, J lost 5 bases, and 12 bases lay in between. Germline CDR1 is MNHEY and CDR2 is SVGAGI. The CDR3 has 14 residues. Here the CDR3 DNA reads TGTGCCAGCAGTTACCGGGGGACTGAGACTGAAGCTTTCTTT. Protein product: CASSYRGTETEAFF.

The V and J genes are TRBV30 and TRBJ1-5; D is unclear. CDR1 is GTSNPN and CDR2 is SVGIG in the germline V gene (reference sequence). V was clipped by 0 bases and J by 2 bases, with 5 bases between them. The CDR3 is made up of 13 amino acids. The DNA for the CDR3 is TGTGCCTGGAGTGTTTATGGCAATCAGCCCCAGCATTTT. Protein product: CAWSVYGNQPQHF.

The chain uses TRBV7-3 and TRBJ2-5; 9 bases fit TRBD2. Unmatched junction bases numbered 4, after V lost 2 bases and J lost 3 bases. The germline V gene encodes CDR1 SGHTA and CDR2 FQGTGA. The CDR3 runs 15 residues. The CDR3 here is CASSLVGGREETQYF. The CDR3 coding sequence is TGTGCCAGCAGCTTAGTCGGCGGGAGGGAAGAGACCCAGTACTTC.

The rearrangement uses TRBV6-5 and TRBJ1-1; possibly TRBD1 for D (6 bases). Trimming removed 4 bases at V and 1 base at J, with 13 bases between. The germline CDR1 and CDR2 sequences are MNHEY and SVGAGI. This CDR3 is built from 15 residues. CDR3 in amino acids: CASSSVGQPNTEAFF. As DNA, the CDR3 is TGTGCCAGCAGTTCGGTAGGACAGCCGAACACTGAAGCTTTCTTT.